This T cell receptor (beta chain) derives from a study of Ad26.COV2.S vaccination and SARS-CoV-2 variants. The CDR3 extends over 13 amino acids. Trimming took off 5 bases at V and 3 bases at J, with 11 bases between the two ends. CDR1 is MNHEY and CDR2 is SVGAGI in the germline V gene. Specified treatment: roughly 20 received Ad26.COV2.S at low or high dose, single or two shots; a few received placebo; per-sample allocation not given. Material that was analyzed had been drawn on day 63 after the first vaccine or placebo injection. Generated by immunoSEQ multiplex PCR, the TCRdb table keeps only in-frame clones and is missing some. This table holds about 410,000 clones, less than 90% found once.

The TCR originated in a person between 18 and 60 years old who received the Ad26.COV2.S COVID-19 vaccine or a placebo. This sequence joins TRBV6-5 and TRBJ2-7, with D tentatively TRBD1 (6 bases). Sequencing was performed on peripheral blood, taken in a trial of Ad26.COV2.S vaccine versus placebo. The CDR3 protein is CASSRDTYYEQYF. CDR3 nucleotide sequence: TGTGCCAGCAGTCGGGACACCTACTACGAGCAGTACTTC.